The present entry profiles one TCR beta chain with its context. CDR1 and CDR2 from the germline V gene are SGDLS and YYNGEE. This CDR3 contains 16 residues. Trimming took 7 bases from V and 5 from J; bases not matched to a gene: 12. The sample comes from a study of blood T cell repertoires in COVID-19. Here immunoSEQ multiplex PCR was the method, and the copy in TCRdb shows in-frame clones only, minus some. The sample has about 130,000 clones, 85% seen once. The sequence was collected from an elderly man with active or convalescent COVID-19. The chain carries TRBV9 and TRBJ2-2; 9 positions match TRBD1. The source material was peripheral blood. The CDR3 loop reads CASSRLGQGGTGELFF. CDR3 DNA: TGTGCCAGCTCGAGGCTGGGACAGGGTGGGACCGGGGAGCTGTTTTTT.